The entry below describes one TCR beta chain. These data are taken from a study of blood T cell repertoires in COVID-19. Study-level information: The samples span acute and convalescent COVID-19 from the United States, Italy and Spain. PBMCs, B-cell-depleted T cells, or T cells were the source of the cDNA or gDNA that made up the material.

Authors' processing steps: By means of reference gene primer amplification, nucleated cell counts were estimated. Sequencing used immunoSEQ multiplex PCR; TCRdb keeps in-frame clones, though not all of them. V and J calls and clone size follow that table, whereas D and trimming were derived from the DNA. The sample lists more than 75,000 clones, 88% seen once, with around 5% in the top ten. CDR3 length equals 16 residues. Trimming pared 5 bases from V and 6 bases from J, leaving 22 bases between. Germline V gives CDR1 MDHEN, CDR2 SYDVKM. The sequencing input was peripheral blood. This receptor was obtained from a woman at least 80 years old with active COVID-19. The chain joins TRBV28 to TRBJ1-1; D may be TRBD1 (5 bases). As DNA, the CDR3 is TGTGCCAGCAGTCCCCCTTCCGGGCCTCAGGGCGCTGAAGCTTTCTTT. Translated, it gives CASSPPSGPQGAEAFF. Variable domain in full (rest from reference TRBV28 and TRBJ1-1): DVKVTQSSRYLVKRTGEKVFLECVQDMDHENMFWYRQDPGLGLRLIYFSYDVKMKEKGDIPEGYSVSREKKERFSLILESASTNQTSMYLCASSPPSGPQGAEAFFGQGTRLTVV.